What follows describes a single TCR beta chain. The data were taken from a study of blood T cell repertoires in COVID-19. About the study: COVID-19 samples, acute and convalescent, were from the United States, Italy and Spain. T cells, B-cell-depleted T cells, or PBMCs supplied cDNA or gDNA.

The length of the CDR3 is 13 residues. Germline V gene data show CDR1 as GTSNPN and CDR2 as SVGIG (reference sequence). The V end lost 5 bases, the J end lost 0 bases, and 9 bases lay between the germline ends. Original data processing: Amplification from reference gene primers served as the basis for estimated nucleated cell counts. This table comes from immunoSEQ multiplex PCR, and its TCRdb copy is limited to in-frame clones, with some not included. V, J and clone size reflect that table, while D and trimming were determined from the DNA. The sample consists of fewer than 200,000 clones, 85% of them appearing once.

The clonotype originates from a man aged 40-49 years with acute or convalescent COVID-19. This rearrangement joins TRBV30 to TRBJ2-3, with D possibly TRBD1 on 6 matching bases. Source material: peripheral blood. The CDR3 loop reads CAWRTASTDTQYF. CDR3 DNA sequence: TGTGCCTGGCGGACAGCGAGCACAGATACGCAGTATTTT.